These 29 T cell receptor beta chains were all obtained from the same sample, sequenced in a study of T cell clones after liver transplantation. The assay was immunoSEQ multiplex PCR, and TCRdb's table has in-frame clones only and misses some. This sample has tens of thousands of clones, with 70% to 85% found just once. This material consisted of CD4+ T cells from blood, taken approximately 45 months after liver transplant. The receptors come from a human patient who received a liver transplant. Among the T cells, some may be from the graft donor.

The gene calls are TRBV29-1 and TRBJ1-2, with TRBD1 as a possible D gene (5 bases). CDR3 length equals 12 residues. The germline V and J ends were trimmed by 6 bases and 4 bases, with 12 bases remaining between them. CDR1 and CDR2 (germline): SQVTM, ANQGSEA. This CDR3 is CSVLRGVYGYTF. Written as DNA, the CDR3 is TGCAGCGTACTGAGGGGAGTCTATGGCTACACCTTC.

The J gene is TRBJ2-3, the V gene TRBV7-9; no clear D gene. The CDR3 consists of 14 residues. V was pared by 5 bases and J by 0 bases, with 9 bases between. Germline V gene sequence: CDR1 SEHNR, CDR2 FQNEAQ (reference sequence). The CDR3 DNA is TGTGCCAGCAGCCCCTCCGGGAGCACAGATACGCAGTATTTT. It is translated as CASSPSGSTDTQYF.

This clone was observed a handful of times. The gene calls are TRBV19 and TRBJ2-5; no clear D. Looked up from germline, CDR1 is LNHDA and CDR2 is SQIVND (reference sequence). The V gene lost 3 bases and the J gene lost 7 bases, with 9 bases spanning the gap. CDR3 length equals 12 residues. CDR3 sequence (DNA): TGTGCCAGTAGTATTGACTGGCGGACCCAGTACTTC. It is translated as CASSIDWRTQYF.

The chain carries TRBV11-2 and TRBJ2-1, with 7 bases that match TRBD1. Germline V gene data show CDR1 as SGHAT and CDR2 as FQNNGV. The V and J ends lost 5 bases and 4 bases, in that order; junction bases with no gene match: 8. CDR3 length equals 15 residues. DNA of the CDR3: TGTGCCAGCAGCCCCGGGACAGCCACGTACAATGAGCAGTTCTTC. Translating it yields CASSPGTATYNEQFF.

In its sample, this clone was seen once. The V gene is TRBV7-3, the J gene TRBJ2-3; no clear D. The CDR3 length is 17 residues. Trimming took off 1 base at V and 1 base at J, with 15 bases between the two ends. Germline-derived CDR1 and CDR2 are SGHTA and FQGTGA. The CDR3 DNA follows: TGTGCCAGCAGCTTAAAGTATCGAGACACCCGCACAGATACGCAGTATTTT. Translation gives CASSLKYRDTRTDTQYF.

This chain joins TRBV9 and TRBJ2-6; 14 bases line up with TRBD2. Germline CDR1 reads SGDLS; CDR2 reads YYNGEE. V shed 3 bases, J shed 4 bases, and the junction held 9 bases outside the gene matches. There are 19 residues in the CDR3. In nucleotides, the CDR3 is TGTGCCAGCAGCGCATGGCCGGGACTAGCGGGAGACGGGGCCAACGTCCTGACTTTC. This sequence encodes CASSAWPGLAGDGANVLTF.

The CDR3 DNA reads as TGTGCCAGCTCACCCGCAGGACTCCATAGCAATCAGCCCCAGCATTTT. Translated: CASSPAGLHSNQPQHF. The chain employs TRBV18 and TRBJ1-5; D ambiguous. The CDR3 extends over 16 amino acids. Germline values: CDR1 KGHSH, CDR2 LQKENI. The V and J ends lost 3 bases and 0 bases respectively, with 12 bases between them.

The chain is built from TRBV10-3 and TRBJ1-2; tentative D call: TRBD1 (6 bases). This CDR3 spans 12 amino acids. Germline V lookup: CDR1 ENHRY, CDR2 SYGVKD. V was trimmed by 7 bases and J by 8 bases, leaving 14 bases between them. CDR3 bases: TGTGCCATCAATCCAGGGGATGGGGGCTACACCTTC. It codes for CAINPGDGGYTF.

This chain uses TRBV4-1 with TRBJ2-2; the D is unclear. The V gene lost 6 bases and the J gene lost 6 bases, with 23 bases spanning the gap. This CDR3 contains 17 residues. Germline V lookup: CDR1 MGHRA, CDR2 YSYEKL. As DNA, the CDR3 is TGCGCCAGCAGTAACTCACGGCCGGACGGTGGAGCCGGGGAGCTGTTTTTT. Translated: CASSNSRPDGGAGELFF.

In its sample, this clone was seen many times. V is TRBV2 and J is TRBJ2-2; the match to TRBD2 covers 12 bases. The V gene's germline CDR1 is SNHLY and CDR2 FYNNEI. The CDR3 consists of 16 residues. With V trimmed by 8 bases and J by 0 bases, 4 bases remained unmatched. The CDR3 DNA follows: TGTGCCAGCGGGGGACTAGCGGGTACGAACACCGGGGAGCTGTTTTTT. Protein product: CASGGLAGTNTGELFF.

V usage is TRBV5-1 and J usage is TRBJ2-7; weak D call: TRBD1 (6 bases). V was trimmed by 1 base and J by 3 bases, leaving 11 bases between them. This CDR3 is 14 amino acids long. Germline-derived CDR1 and CDR2 are SGHRS and YFSETQ. Here the CDR3 DNA reads TGCGCCAGCAGCTTGTCTCGACAGGACTACGAGCAGTACTTC. Amino acids: CASSLSRQDYEQYF.

V is TRBV13 and J is TRBJ1-3, with TRBD1 matching over 7 bases. Germline CDR1 reads PRHDT; CDR2 reads FYEKMQ (reference sequence). CDR3 length: 16 residues. V gave up 4 bases and J gave up 2 bases; unmatched junction bases: 8. For the CDR3, the DNA is TGTGCCAGCAGCTACCGACAGGGTCCCGCTGGAAACACCATATATTTT. Its protein product is CASSYRQGPAGNTIYF.

This chain joins TRBV6-6 and TRBJ2-7; D unclear. The CDR3 spans 14 residues. The ends were cut back, 0 bases at V and 3 bases at J, with 9 bases in the middle. Germline CDR1 is MNHNY and CDR2 is SVGAGI (reference sequence). CDR3 protein: CASSYSIVGYEQYF. In DNA form, the CDR3 reads TGTGCCAGCAGTTACTCGATTGTAGGCTACGAGCAGTACTTC.

Remarks on this clone: Additional DNA sequences in this sample encode the identical CDR3. The chain uses TRBV5-1 and TRBJ1-1; D is uncertain. This CDR3 is built from 12 residues. V lost 4 bases and J lost 4, with 8 bases in between. In germline, CDR1 is SGHRS, CDR2 YFSETQ. DNA for the CDR3: TGCGCCAGCAGCACCGCGGGCACTGAAGCTTTCTTT. Translated: CASSTAGTEAFF.

The gene calls are TRBV28 and TRBJ1-3; D possibly corresponds to TRBD1 (6 bases). In germline, CDR1 is MDHEN, CDR2 SYDVKM. The length of the CDR3 is 14 residues. The V gene lost 3 bases and the J gene lost 4 bases, with 10 bases spanning the gap. The CDR3 nucleotides are TGTGCCAGCAGTTTGTACAGGGAAGGAAACACCATATATTTT. This encodes CASSLYREGNTIYF. Complete variable domain (other parts from reference TRBV28 and TRBJ1-3): DVKVTQSSRYLVKRTGEKVFLECVQDMDHENMFWYRQDPGLGLRLIYFSYDVKMKEKGDIPEGYSVSREKKERFSLILESASTNQTSMYLCASSLYREGNTIYFGEGSWLTVV.

The V and J genes are TRBV5-1 and TRBJ1-3, with D perhaps matching TRBD1 (5 bases). CDR3 length equals 16 residues. Per the germline V gene, CDR1 is SGHRS and CDR2 is YFSETQ. Trimming took 0 bases from V and 0 from J, leaving 10 bases between them. CDR3 sequence reads: CASSLAQGTSGNTIYF. The CDR3 nucleotides are TGCGCCAGCAGCTTGGCGCAGGGAACCTCTGGAAACACCATATATTTT.

The rearrangement uses TRBV27 and TRBJ1-5; weak D call: TRBD1 (5 bases). V dropped 5 bases and J dropped 4 bases, with 15 bases sitting between them. The length of the CDR3 is 15 residues. Germline CDR1 and CDR2: MNHEY and SMNVEV (reference sequence). The chain's CDR3 is CASSRGLLGNQPQHF. The CDR3 DNA follows: TGTGCCAGCAGTCGGGGCCTCCTTGGAAATCAGCCCCAGCATTTT.

The chain has TRBV11-2 and TRBJ1-4, with D hard to call. The CDR3 is made up of 14 amino acids. Trimming took off 2 bases at V and 8 bases at J, with 12 bases between the two ends. Looked up from germline, CDR1 is SGHAT and CDR2 is FQNNGV. Here the CDR3 reads CASSLSPNREKLFF. Written as DNA, the CDR3 is TGTGCCAGCAGCTTAAGCCCGAACCGGGAAAAACTGTTTTTT.

The chain employs TRBV6-5 and TRBJ1-1; TRBD1 might be the D (6 bases). The CDR3 has 14 residues. The germline CDR1 and CDR2 sequences are MNHEY and SVGAGI. Trimming removed 4 bases from V and 4 bases from J, with 13 bases in between. The CDR3 DNA sequence: TGTGCCAGCAGTTCCCTAGGACAGTTCACTGAAGCTTTCTTT. Translation: CASSSLGQFTEAFF.

In DNA, the CDR3 is TGTGCCAGCAGTTTTATTACAGGGATAAGCTCCTACGAGCAGTACTTC. As protein: CASSFITGISSYEQYF. This chain uses TRBV28 with TRBJ2-7, with D perhaps TRBD1 (6 bases). This CDR3 contains 16 residues. The ends were cut back, 3 bases at V and 0 bases at J, with 15 bases in the middle. Germline CDR1 MDHEN, CDR2 SYDVKM.

J is TRBJ1-2 and V is TRBV30; no clear D gene. The CDR3 is 12 residues long. Trimming left V 2 bases short and J 8 bases short, with 12 bases between. Germline CDR1 and CDR2: GTSNPN and SVGIG (reference sequence). In DNA form, the CDR3 reads TGTGCCTGGAGTCTCACGGTGGGGGGCTACACCTTC. Amino acid sequence: CAWSLTVGGYTF.

V and J are TRBV9 and TRBJ1-1; D may be TRBD1 (6 bases). The CDR3 has 15 residues. Germline values: CDR1 SGDLS, CDR2 YYNGEE. Trimming shortened V by 3 bases and J by 3 bases, and 15 bases separated the two germline ends. The CDR3 coding sequence is TGTGCCAGCAGCGCTTCACAGGGACTCGACACTGAAGCTTTCTTT. Its protein product is CASSASQGLDTEAFF.

This chain joins TRBV28 and TRBJ1-1; perhaps TRBD1 as D (5 bases). The V gene's germline CDR1 is MDHEN and CDR2 SYDVKM. This CDR3 comprises 16 residues. With 5 bases removed from V and 0 bases from J, the gap between germline ends came to 16 bases. CDR3 protein: CASSPPLWGLNTEAFF. CDR3 nucleotides: TGTGCCAGCAGTCCACCGTTGTGGGGGTTGAACACTGAAGCTTTCTTT. Combining the CDR3 with reference TRBV28 and TRBJ1-1 gives the whole variable domain DVKVTQSSRYLVKRTGEKVFLECVQDMDHENMFWYRQDPGLGLRLIYFSYDVKMKEKGDIPEGYSVSREKKERFSLILESASTNQTSMYLCASSPPLWGLNTEAFFGQGTRLTVV.

This clone came up once. The junction departs from germline at one end; a sequencing error may be responsible. CDR3 DNA: TGTGCCAGCAGCTTGGGGCAGGGGGTCAACGAGCAGTACTTC. Protein: CASSLGQGVNEQYF. V is TRBV5-3 and J is TRBJ2-7, with TRBD1 identical over 7 bases. TRBV5-3 is an ORF; its function is uncertain. This CDR3 comprises 14 residues.

The chain's CDR3 is CASSVLMNTEAFF. The CDR3 nucleotides read TGTGCCAGCAGCGTGCTAATGAACACTGAAGCTTTCTTT. This chain links TRBV7-2 with TRBJ1-1; D is uncertain. Germline V gene sequence: CDR1 SGHTA, CDR2 FQGNSA. The ends were cut back, 5 bases at V and 0 bases at J, with 7 bases in the middle. The length of the CDR3 is 13 residues.

V is TRBV11-2 and J is TRBJ2-7; 9 bases line up with TRBD1. The trim removed 8 bases at V and 6 bases at J, leaving 14 bases unmatched. The CDR3 covers 15 residues. Germline values: CDR1 SGHAT, CDR2 FQNNGV. CDR3 nucleotide sequence: TGTGCCAGCGAGTCTCACAGGGGGCCACAAGGCGAGCAGTACTTC. Translating gives CASESHRGPQGEQYF.

This chain uses TRBV27 with TRBJ1-1; possibly TRBD1 for D (6 bases). V lost 6 bases, J lost 0 bases, and 14 bases lay in between. CDR3 size: 15 residues. The V gene's germline CDR1 is MNHEY and CDR2 SMNVEV (reference sequence). The chain's CDR3 is CASRKLTGMNTEAFF. DNA of the CDR3: TGTGCCAGCAGGAAACTCACAGGGATGAACACTGAAGCTTTCTTT.

This chain connects TRBV27 to TRBJ1-5; the match to TRBD1 covers 8 bases. The CDR3 has 15 amino acids. Unmatched junction bases numbered 7, after V lost 4 bases and J lost 5 bases. Germline V gene sequence: CDR1 MNHEY, CDR2 SMNVEV (reference sequence). In DNA form, the CDR3 reads TGTGCCAGCAGTTCTGGAACAGGGGGACATCAGCCCCAGCATTTT. The encoded protein is CASSSGTGGHQPQHF.

The gene calls are TRBV6-4 and TRBJ2-1, with D hard to call. Germline values: CDR1 MRHNA, CDR2 SNTAGT. The CDR3 has 15 amino acids. Trimming removed 3 bases at V and 2 bases at J, with 11 bases between. In nucleotides, the CDR3 is TGTGCCAGCAGTGAAATGGCTGCCACCTACAATGAGCAGTTCTTC. This gives the protein CASSEMAATYNEQFF.